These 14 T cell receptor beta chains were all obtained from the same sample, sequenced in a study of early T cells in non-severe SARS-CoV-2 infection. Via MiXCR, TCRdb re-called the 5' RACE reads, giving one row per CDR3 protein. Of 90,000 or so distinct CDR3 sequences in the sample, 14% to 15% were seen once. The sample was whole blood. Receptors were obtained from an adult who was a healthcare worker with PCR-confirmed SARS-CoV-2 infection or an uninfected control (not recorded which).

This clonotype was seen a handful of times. The CDR3 region is CASGSEFGLDGYTF. CDR3 bases: TGTGCTAGTGGTTCCGAATTCGGGCTTGATGGCTACACCTTC. The chain recombines TRBV12-5 with TRBJ1-2; D unclear. This CDR3 has 14 residues. The V end was cut by 4 bases, the J end by 6 bases, with 15 bases between. CDR1 and CDR2 from the germline V gene are LGHNT and FRNRAP. The full variable domain, rest sourced from reference TRBV12-5 and TRBJ1-2, is DARVTQTPRHKVTEMGQEVTMRCQPILGHNTVFWYRQTMMQGLELLAYFRNRAPLDDSGMPKDRFSAEMPDATLATLKIQPSEPRDSAVYFCASGSEFGLDGYTFGSGTRLTVV.

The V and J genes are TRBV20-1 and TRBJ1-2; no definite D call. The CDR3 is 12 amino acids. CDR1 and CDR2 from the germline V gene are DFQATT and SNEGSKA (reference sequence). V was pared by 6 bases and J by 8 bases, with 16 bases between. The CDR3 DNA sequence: TGCAGTGCCCTAAGGACCGCCGCGGGCTACACCTTC. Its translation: CSALRTAAGYTF.

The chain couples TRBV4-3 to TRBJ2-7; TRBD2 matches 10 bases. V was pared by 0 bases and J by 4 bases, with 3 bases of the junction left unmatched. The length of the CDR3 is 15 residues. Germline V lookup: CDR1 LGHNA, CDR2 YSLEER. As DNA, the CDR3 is TGCGCCAGCAGCCAAGAGACTAGCGGGTTTTACGAGCAGTACTTC. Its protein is CASSQETSGFYEQYF.

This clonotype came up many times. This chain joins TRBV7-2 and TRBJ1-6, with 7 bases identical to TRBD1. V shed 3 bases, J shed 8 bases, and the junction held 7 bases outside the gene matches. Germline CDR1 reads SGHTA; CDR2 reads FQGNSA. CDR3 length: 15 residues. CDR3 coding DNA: TGTGCCAGCAGCTTCATACAGGGGAGCGATTCACCCCTCCACTTT. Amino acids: CASSFIQGSDSPLHF.

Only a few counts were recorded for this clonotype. The CDR3 DNA is TGTGCCAGCAGCCGCGGACAGGACTATGGCTACACCTTC. It codes for CASSRGQDYGYTF. The chain combines TRBV3-1 with TRBJ1-2, with 7 bases lining up with TRBD1. This CDR3 region has 13 residues. Trimming cost V 4 bases and J 3 bases; bases outside gene matches: 2. Germline V gives CDR1 LGHDT, CDR2 YNNKEL (reference sequence).

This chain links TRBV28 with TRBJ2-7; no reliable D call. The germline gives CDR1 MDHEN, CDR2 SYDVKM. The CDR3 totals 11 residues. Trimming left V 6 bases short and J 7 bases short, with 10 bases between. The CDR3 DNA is TGTGCCAGCAGAACGTTTGGTGAGCAGTACTTC. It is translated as CASRTFGEQYF. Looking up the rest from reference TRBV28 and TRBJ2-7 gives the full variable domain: DVKVTQSSRYLVKRTGEKVFLECVQDMDHENMFWYRQDPGLGLRLIYFSYDVKMKEKGDIPEGYSVSREKKERFSLILESASTNQTSMYLCASRTFGEQYFGPGTRLTVT.

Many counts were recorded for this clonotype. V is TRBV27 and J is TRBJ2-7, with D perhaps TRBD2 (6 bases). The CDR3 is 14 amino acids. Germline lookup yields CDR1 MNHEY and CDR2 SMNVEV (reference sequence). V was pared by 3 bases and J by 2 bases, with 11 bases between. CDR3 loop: CASSFGRGTYEQYF. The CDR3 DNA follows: TGTGCCAGCAGTTTCGGGAGAGGGACCTACGAGCAGTACTTC.

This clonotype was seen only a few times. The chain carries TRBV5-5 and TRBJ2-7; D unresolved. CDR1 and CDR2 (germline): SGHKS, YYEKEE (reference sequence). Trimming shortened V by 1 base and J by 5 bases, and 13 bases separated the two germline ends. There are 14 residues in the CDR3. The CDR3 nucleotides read TGTGCCAGCAGCTTGATGGGCTCCATTGACGAGCAGTACTTC. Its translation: CASSLMGSIDEQYF. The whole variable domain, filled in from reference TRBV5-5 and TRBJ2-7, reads DAGVTQSPTHLIKTRGQQVTLRCSPISGHKSVSWYQQVLGQGPQFIFQYYEKEERGRGNFPDRFSARQFPNYSSELNVNALLLGDSALYLCASSLMGSIDEQYFGPGTRLTVT.

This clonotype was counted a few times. This CDR3 reads CASSPPGRGEAFF. CDR3 nucleotide sequence: TGTGCCAGCTCACCCCCGGGACGTGGAGAAGCTTTCTTT. The chain carries TRBV18 and TRBJ1-1; tentatively, D is TRBD1 (5 bases). Per germline, CDR1 KGHSH and CDR2 LQKENI. The CDR3 is 13 residues long. V dropped 3 bases and J dropped 8 bases, with 13 bases sitting between them.

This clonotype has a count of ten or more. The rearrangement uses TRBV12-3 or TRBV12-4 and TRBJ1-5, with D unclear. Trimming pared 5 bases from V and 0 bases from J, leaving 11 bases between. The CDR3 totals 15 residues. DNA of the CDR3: TGTGCCAGCAGTGCCTACACAGATAGCAATCAGCCCCAGCATTTT. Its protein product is CASSAYTDSNQPQHF.

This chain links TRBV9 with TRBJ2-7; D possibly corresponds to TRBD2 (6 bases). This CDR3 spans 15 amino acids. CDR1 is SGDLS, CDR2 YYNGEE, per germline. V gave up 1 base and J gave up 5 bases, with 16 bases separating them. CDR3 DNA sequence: TGTGCCAGCAGCGTATCGTCGGGAGAATCACACGAGCAGTACTTC. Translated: CASSVSSGESHEQYF.

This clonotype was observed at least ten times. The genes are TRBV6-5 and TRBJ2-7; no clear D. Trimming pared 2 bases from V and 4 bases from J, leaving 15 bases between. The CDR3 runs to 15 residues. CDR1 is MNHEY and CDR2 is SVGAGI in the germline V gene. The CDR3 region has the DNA TGTGCCAGCAGTTACCCCCGTGGCTCCCGATACGAGCAGTACTTC. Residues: CASSYPRGSRYEQYF.

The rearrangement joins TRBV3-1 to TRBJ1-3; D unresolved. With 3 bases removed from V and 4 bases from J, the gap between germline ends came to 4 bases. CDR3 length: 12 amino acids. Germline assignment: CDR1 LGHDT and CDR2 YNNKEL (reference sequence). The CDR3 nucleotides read TGTGCCAGCAGCCATATCGGAAACACCATATATTTT. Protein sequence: CASSHIGNTIYF.

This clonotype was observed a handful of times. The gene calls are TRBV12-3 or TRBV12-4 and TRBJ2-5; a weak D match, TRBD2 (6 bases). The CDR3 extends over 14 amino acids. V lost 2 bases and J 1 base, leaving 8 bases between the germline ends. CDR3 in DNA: TGTGCCAGCAGTTTATTAGCGGTCCAAGAGACCCAGTACTTC. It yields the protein CASSLLAVQETQYF.